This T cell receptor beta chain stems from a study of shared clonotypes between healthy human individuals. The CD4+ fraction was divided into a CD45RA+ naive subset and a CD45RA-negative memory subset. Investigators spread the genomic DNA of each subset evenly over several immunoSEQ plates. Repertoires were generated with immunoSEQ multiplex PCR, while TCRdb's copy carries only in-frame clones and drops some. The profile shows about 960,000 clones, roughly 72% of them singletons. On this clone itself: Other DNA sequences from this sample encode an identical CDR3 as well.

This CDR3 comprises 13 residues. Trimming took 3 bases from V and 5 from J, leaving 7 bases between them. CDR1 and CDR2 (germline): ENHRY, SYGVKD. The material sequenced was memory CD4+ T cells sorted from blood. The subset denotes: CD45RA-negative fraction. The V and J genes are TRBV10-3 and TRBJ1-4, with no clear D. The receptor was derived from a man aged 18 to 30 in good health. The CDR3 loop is CAISDGPNEKLFF. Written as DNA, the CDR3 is TGTGCCATCAGTGATGGGCCAAATGAAAAACTGTTTTTT.